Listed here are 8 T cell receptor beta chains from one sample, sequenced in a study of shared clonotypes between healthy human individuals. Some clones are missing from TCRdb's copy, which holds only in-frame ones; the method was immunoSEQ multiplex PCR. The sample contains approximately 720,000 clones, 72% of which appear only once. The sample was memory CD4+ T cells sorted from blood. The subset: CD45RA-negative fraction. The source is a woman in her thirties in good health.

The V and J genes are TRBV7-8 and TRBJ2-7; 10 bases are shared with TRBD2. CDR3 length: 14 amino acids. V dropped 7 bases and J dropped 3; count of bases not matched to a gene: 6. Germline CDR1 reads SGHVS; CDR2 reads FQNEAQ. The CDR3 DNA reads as TGTGCCAGCAAGGAGCGGGAGGGCCTCTACGAGCAGTACTTC. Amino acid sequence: CASKEREGLYEQYF.

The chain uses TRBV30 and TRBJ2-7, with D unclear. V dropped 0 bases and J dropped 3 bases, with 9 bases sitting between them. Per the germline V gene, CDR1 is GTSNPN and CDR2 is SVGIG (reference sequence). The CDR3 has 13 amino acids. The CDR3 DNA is TGTGCCTGGAGTGTAAAGGACCACTACGAGCAGTACTTC. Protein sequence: CAWSVKDHYEQYF.

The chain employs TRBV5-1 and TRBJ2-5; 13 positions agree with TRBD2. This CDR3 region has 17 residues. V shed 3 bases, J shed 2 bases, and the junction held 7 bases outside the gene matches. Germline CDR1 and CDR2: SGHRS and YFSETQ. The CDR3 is CASSSLPGLAGQETQYF. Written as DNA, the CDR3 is TGCGCCAGCAGCTCACTCCCGGGACTAGCGGGGCAAGAGACCCAGTACTTC.

DNA for the CDR3: TGTGCCAGCAGCCTTAGAATTTCCGGACTGGCCGGGATCTCCGGGACCTACGAGCAGTACTTC. Protein sequence: CASSLRISGLAGISGTYEQYF. V usage is TRBV4-2 and J usage is TRBJ2-7, with D perhaps matching TRBD2 (5 bases). The CDR3 loop spans 21 amino acids. V was shortened by 4 bases and J by 2 bases, with 33 bases between the two germline ends. CDR1 and CDR2 (germline): LGHNA, YNFKEQ.

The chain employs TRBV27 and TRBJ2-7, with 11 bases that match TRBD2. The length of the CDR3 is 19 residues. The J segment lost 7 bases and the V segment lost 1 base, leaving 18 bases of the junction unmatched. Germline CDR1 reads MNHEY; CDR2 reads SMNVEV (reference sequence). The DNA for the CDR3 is TGTGCCAGCAGTTTATGGGTCCCTCAGCGGACTAGCGGGCTTCGGGAGCAGTACTTC. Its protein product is CASSLWVPQRTSGLREQYF.

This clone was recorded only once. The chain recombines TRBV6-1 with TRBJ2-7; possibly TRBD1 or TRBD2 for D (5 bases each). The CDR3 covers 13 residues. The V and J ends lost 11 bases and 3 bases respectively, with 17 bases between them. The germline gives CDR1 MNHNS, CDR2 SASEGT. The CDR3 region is CAPPGPVGYEQYF. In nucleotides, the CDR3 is TGTGCCCCGCCGGGGCCGGTCGGCTACGAGCAGTACTTC.

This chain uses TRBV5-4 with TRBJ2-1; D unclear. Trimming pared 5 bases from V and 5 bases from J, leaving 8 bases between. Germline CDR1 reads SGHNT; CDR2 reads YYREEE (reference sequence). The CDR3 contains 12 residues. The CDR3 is CASRYENNEQFF. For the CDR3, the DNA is TGTGCCAGCAGGTACGAAAACAATGAGCAGTTCTTC.

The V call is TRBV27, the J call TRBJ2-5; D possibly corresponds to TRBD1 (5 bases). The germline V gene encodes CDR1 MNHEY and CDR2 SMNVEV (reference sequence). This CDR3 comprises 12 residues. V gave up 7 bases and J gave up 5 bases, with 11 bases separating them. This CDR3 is CASIGVGETQYF. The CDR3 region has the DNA TGTGCCAGCATAGGGGTTGGGGAGACCCAGTACTTC.